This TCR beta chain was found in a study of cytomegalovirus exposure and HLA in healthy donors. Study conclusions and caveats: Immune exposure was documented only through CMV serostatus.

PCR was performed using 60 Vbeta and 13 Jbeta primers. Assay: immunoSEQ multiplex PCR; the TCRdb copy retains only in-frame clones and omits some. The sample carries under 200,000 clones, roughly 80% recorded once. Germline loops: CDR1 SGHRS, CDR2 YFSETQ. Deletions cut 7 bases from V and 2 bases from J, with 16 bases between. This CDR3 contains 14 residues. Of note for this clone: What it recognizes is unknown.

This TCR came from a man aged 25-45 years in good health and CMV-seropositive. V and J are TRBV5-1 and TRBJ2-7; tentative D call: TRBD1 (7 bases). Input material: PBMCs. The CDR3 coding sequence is TGCGCCAGCGGCCACCCAGGGGGGCCCTACGAGCAGTACTTC. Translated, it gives CASGHPGGPYEQYF.